This T cell receptor beta chain was sequenced in a study of blood T cells in healthy people across ages (dated by TCRdb to 2015 to 2017). Study-level background: In model experiments, roughly one uniquely barcoded TCR beta cDNA molecule per two T cells was captured by template switching. The study measured age-related changes in TCR beta repertoire diversity using deep sequencing normalized with unique cDNA molecular identifiers. The donors were divided into four age groups: young (average roughly 17 years), middle-aged (about 40), aged (approximately 59) and long-lived (82). To avoid experimental bias, donors of different ages were distributed randomly across sequencing lanes. For two donors (one aged 18 to 29 and one aged 80 or older), the study analyzed two additional independent replicas of 1 million unique cDNA reads from the same blood draw. Overall results and qualifications from the work: Because profiling used bulk unsorted PBMCs, naive and antigen-experienced compartments could not be compared conclusively. Observed TCR beta diversity correlated strongly with the percentage of naive T cells measured by flow cytometry. Donor CMV infection status was unknown, potentially confounding age-related changes in expanded clonotypes. Estimates of total diversity from one million sequenced T cells were regarded as lower bounds and underestimates. The long-lived group showed more naive CD4+ T cells, fewer expanded clones and increased TCR diversity than the aged group, suggesting age selection. Observed TCR beta diversity per million T cells fell roughly linearly with age, and a significant reduction was already apparent by age around 39.

For this clonotype: No antigen is known for it. Base quality data are lacking; no much larger clone is found one base away.

Donors were 40 or so systemically healthy Caucasian individuals from Russia aged roughly 6 to 90 years. Each donor gave approximately 9.4 milliliters of peripheral blood, drawn into EDTA-treated Vacutainer tubes. Ficoll-Paque density-gradient centrifugation was used to isolate PBMCs, with at least 6 million per sample. Trizol reagent was used to extract total RNA from PBMCs, with at least 6 micrograms per sample. Naive CD45RAhigh/CD27high T cell percentages were measured by flow cytometry on a PBMC aliquot from every donor. Preparation of the library involved 5' RACE. Data came from an Illumina HiSeq 2500. A second PCR of about 6 to 12 cycles was run with a J-beta primer mix and a sample-barcoded 5' primer. A template-switch 5' adaptor carrying 12 random nucleotides introduced a unique molecular identifier onto each TCR beta cDNA molecule. Each sample yielded at least 3 million CDR3-containing paired-end reads. First-strand cDNA synthesis was performed from all RNA using the Mint cDNA synthesis kit, with priming by a TRBC-specific oligonucleotide. Following uracil-DNA glycosylase treatment, all cDNA underwent a first 18-cycle PCR with the universal primers M1SS and BC2_uni_R. As for the authors' bioinformatics: For normalization, 1 million high-quality reads were randomly selected from each sample, with every read carrying a distinct molecular identifier. Reads with shared molecular identifiers were discarded instead of being binned into consensus sequences. CDR3 identification, clonotype clustering and error correction used MiTCR with a Q25 quality threshold and the strictest error-elimination algorithm. A nonparametric unseen species model with Euler transformation was used to estimate a lower bound on total TCR beta diversity. TCRdb reanalyzed the raw reads on its own, using fastp at Q25 for trimming and MiXCR for clone calling, and kept in-frame beta chains. Identical CDR3 protein sequences are pooled into one entry, listed with their most common genes and DNA. It is TCRdb's table, rather than the study itself, that gives the V and J calls and clone size. This sample holds 700,000 to 950,000 distinct CDR3 sequences; about 62% were observed only once. Roughly 20% of the sample is held by the ten biggest clonotypes.

The germline ends are 17 bases apart after V is trimmed by 3 bases and J by 8 bases. The germline V gene sets CDR1 to MGHRA and CDR2 to YSYEKL. There are 15 amino acids in the CDR3, from cysteine to phenylalanine inclusive. Solely the CDR3 DNA is kept, with 45 bases framed from the first base. The sequencing input was blood. The TCR sequence derives from a man younger than 45 in good health. The V gene is TRBV4-1 and the J gene is TRBJ2-1; TRBD1 is a possible D gene, resting on 6 matching bases. At the DNA level, the sequence is TGCGCCAGCAGCCAGATAGGACAGCGACTGGATGAGCAGTTCTTC. Translated, it gives CASSQIGQRLDEQFF.